This T cell receptor beta chain originates from a study of cytomegalovirus exposure and HLA in healthy donors. This CDR3 spans 13 amino acids. The V gene's germline CDR1 is MDHEN and CDR2 SYDVKM. Trimming cost V 7 bases and J 6 bases, with 13 bases left between them. The PCR employed 60 Vbeta primers together with 13 Jbeta primers. Libraries were prepared by immunoSEQ multiplex PCR; TCRdb keeps only in-frame clonotypes and omits some of them. This sample has around 110,000 clones, with 65% to 90% found just once. This receptor was taken from a woman aged 25 to 39 in good health and CMV-seronegative. Source material: PBMCs. The chain recombines TRBV28 with TRBJ1-5; the D gene is possibly TRBD1 (5 bases). The CDR3 DNA follows: TGTGCCAGCACCCCAGGGTATGGTCAGCCCCAGCATTTT. Amino acids: CASTPGYGQPQHF.